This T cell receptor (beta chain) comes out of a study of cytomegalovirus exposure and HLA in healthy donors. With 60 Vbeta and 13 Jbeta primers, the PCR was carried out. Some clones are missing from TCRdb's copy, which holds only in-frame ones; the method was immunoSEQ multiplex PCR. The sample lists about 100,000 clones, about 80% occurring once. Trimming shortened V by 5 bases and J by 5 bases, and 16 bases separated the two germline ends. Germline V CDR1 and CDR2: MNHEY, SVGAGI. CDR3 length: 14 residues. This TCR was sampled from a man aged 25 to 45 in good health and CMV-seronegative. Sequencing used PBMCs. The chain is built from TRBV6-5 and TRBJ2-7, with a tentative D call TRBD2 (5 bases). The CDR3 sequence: CASSSPGVINEQYF. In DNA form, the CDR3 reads TGTGCCAGCAGTAGCCCCGGGGTAATAAACGAGCAGTACTTC.